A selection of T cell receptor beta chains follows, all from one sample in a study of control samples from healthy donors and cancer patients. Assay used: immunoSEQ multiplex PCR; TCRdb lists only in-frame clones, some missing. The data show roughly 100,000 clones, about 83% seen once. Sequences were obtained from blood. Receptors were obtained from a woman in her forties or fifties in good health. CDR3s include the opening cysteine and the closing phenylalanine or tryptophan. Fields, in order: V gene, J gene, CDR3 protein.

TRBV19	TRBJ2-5	CASSMSGFGETQYF
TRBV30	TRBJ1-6	CAWSAPLPGADTSPLHF
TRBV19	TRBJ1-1	CATKGDYTEAFF
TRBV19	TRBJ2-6	CASSEQGGLVAGANVLTF
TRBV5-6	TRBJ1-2	CASSGGTDYGYTF
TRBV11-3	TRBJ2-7	CASSWARDEQYF
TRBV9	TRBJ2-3	CASSVGASGGAGVTQYF
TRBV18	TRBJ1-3	CASSPIEQGLSGNTIYF
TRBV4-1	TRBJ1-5	CASSQGYARAGNQPQHF
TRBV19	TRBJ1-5	CASRSTGDSYQPQHF
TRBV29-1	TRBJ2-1	CSVDAVDEQFF
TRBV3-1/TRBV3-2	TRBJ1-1	CASSYLPGSGSTEAFF
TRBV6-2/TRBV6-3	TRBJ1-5	CASSFRGLTNQPQHF
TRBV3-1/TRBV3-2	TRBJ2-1	CASSQATGRHPFF
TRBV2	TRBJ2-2	CASSVLGVDTGELFF
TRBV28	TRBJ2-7	CASSAGSYEQYF
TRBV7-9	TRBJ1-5	CASSSGGPQHF
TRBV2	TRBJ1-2	CASSVNLYYGYTF
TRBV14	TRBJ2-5	CASSQVTGLAETQYF
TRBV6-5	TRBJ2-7	CASSSALGSGEQYF
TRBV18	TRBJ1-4	CASSATGTGNEKLFF
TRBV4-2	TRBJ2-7	CASSPSDEQYF
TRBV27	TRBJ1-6	CASKLFGTDSSYNSPLHF
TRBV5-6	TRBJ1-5	CASSWMDSRGSNQPQHF
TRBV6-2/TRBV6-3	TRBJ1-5	CASSYSGQPQHF
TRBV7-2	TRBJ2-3	CASSLTGTGSASTDTQYF
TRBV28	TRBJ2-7	CASSPPTGNEQYF
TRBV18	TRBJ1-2	CASSREGGGYGYTF
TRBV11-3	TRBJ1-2	CASSSTGQGDYIRGYTF
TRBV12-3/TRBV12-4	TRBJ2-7	CASRRDGLEQYF
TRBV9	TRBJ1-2	CASSGGGRLLYTF
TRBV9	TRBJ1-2	CASSVALGQNYGYTF
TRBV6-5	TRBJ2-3	CASNLRLDTQYF
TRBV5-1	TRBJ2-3	CASSLDGQGTQYF
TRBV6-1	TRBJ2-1	CASSERTSRFSYNEQFF
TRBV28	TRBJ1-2	CASTSISRAYGYTF
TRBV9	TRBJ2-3	CASSQGGLSSDTQYF
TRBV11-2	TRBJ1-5	CASSLDKGLNQPQHF
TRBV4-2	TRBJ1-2	CASSQVSRGERNYGYTF
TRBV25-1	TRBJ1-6	CASSEFGGWSPLHF
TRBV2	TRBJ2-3	CASGLDGLSTDTQYF
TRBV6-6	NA	CASRAKGLPVETQYF
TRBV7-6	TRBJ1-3	CASSPAGDSGNTIYF
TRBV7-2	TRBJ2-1	CASSFSGRSPGGHEQFF
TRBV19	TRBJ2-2	CASSRLAGAANTGELFF
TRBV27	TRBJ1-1	CASSPFGAGAMNTEAFF
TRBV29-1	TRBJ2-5	CSVDSDSSETQYF
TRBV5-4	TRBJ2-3	CASSLLAGVGTDTQYF
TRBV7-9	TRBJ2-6	CASSALGQVQANVLTF
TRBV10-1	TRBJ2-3	CASSLESSSSTDTQYF
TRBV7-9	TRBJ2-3	CASSLEARDTQYF
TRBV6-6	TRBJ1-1	CASSLRDTANTEAFF
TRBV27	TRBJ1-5	CASSHREYSNQPQHF